Sequencing of this T cell receptor beta chain was carried out in a study of T cells after yellow fever vaccination. Study observations and caveats: A weaker but faster secondary response was observed, peaking on day 5 versus 15. The booster saw the reappearance of most primary-vaccination clones (roughly 97% CD4, roughly 90% CD8). In FACS-sorted repertoires, abundant clonotypes from the bulk population could appear as contaminants.

By 5'RACE template switching, TCR cDNA was produced, with a universal primer site and UMIs added in the process. One entry per CDR3 protein results from TCRdb running MiXCR on the 5' RACE reads. The sample holds approximately 450,000 distinct CDR3 sequences, approximately 18% seen once. V shed 2 bases and J 0 bases; nucleotides not matched to a gene: 7. The CDR3 consists of 16 residues. Per the germline V gene, CDR1 is SGHRS and CDR2 is YFSETQ. This clonotype was observed a few times. Its antigen is currently unknown. The gene calls are TRBV5-1 and TRBJ2-7; TRBD2 matches 8 bases. This TCR came from a man between 18 and 29 years old who received the YFV17D yellow fever vaccine. Material: PBMCs, obtained before the yellow fever booster vaccination. CDR3 loop: CASSFGAGGSSYEQYF. DNA for the CDR3: TGCGCCAGCAGCTTCGGCGCGGGGGGAAGCTCCTACGAGCAGTACTTC.